This record looks at one T cell receptor (beta chain) sequence and its context. It has no known antigen specificity. Base qualities are not provided; no much larger clone lies one nucleotide away. This record belongs to a study of blood T cell repertoires in COVID-19 (TCRdb year 2020). With respect to the entire study: Samples covering the acute and convalescent phases of COVID-19 were provided by collaborators in the United States, Italy and Spain. The material from the prospective study consisted of cDNA or gDNA derived from T cells, B-cell-depleted T cells, or PBMCs. Subjects who had been exposed to COVID-19, were actively infected with it, or had recovered from it provided the deeply sampled blood TCRbeta repertoires that made up the dataset. The repertoires were released in a freely available public database meant as a resource for research on the immune response to SARS-CoV-2. Samples came from the ongoing ImmuneRACE study (first 160 participants) plus 1,254 subjects from 6 global collaborators. A de-identified subject ID, COVID-19 status, age in years and sex were almost always included in the sample metadata. Where available, HLA class I and class II types were taken from metadata supplied by the sample provider and were not determined by assay-based typing.

What the study reported, not specific to this receptor: Clinical and demographic metadata were provided uncurated, with the amount varying by source and participant.

CDR1 and CDR2 (LNHDA, SQIVND) derive from the germline V gene (reference sequence). From its cysteine to its phenylalanine, the CDR3 spans 14 amino acids. Just CDR3 DNA is preserved here, 42 bases in frame from base 1. Trimming leaves V shorter by 10 bases and J shorter by 0 bases, with the junction holding 6 bases beyond the gene matches. TCRbeta CDR3 regions were amplified from genomic DNA by means of the immunoSEQ Assay, a bias-controlled multiplex PCR. For the original study's pipeline: Nucleated cell counts per sample were estimated from amplification of reference gene primers within the assay. To quantify the absolute abundance of each unique TCRbeta CDR3 rearrangement, sequence reads were collapsed and filtered. Productive Simpson clonality was computed per sample as the square root of Simpson's diversity index over productive rearrangements. This immuneACCESS table, as held by TCRdb, lists in-frame sequences with V and J called but not all clones. Of the missing ones, under half trace to an unresolved V gene in checked studies; the others have no known cause. That table furnishes V, J and clone size, whereas the DNA furnished D and trimming. Within this sample are roughly 300,000 clones, with roughly 84% of them counted one time only. The ten largest clones capture under 1.3% of the sample.

Enrolling through a virtual design, the prospective study's participants ranged in age from roughly 18 to 100 years and lived across 24 United States geographic areas. In the prospective study, cohorts were assigned on the basis of participant-reported clinical history obtained from a screening survey and a study questionnaire. Recovered participants in ImmuneRACE Cohort 3 were defined as having two consecutive negative NP/OP PCR tests, clearance from a healthcare professional, or resolution of symptoms. Each participant in the prospective study had whole blood, serum and a nasopharyngeal or oropharyngeal swab collected by mobile phlebotomists. Additional blood draws and questionnaires over an approximately two-month period could optionally be provided by prospective study participants. Prospective study blood samples were shipped either frozen or at room temperature before DNA extraction.

The sequence derives from a woman between 25 and 40 years old who had recovered from COVID-19. Recombination linked TRBV19 to TRBJ2-1; 7 junctional bases match TRBD1. Input material: PBMCs or T cells enriched from blood (not recorded which). CDR3 reads: CATEPGGSYNEQFF. The sequenced DNA is TGTGCCACCGAGCCAGGGGGCTCCTACAATGAGCAGTTCTTC.